This TCR beta chain was captured by sequencing in a study of T-cell memory formation after mild COVID-19. Study-level information: Largely donor-specific TCR clusters were found. Broader study findings: Whether second-wave clones peaking at day 37 were SARS-CoV-2 specific went unconfirmed. The study found contracting CD4+ clones mainly in CM and EM and contracting CD8+ clones in EMRA. There was a balanced CD4/CD8 profile in clones contracting day 15 to 85, and later expanders leaned CD4+.

This clonotype turned up a few times. Antigen: not known. Germline V gene sequence: CDR1 SGHTA, CDR2 FQGNSA. The ends were cut back, 3 bases at V and 2 bases at J, with 10 bases in the middle. The CDR3 is 14 residues long. TCRdb itself ran the 5' RACE reads through MiXCR, one entry per CDR3 protein. The sample consists of 110,000 to 150,000 distinct CDR3 sequences, 14% of them appearing once. This TCR came from an adult woman who had mild COVID-19 (a few samples of this study predate the infection). Cell type and time point are not known. This chain connects TRBV7-2 to TRBJ1-2; D is unresolved. Sequenced input: PBMCs or a T cell subset sorted from them (not recorded which). The DNA of the CDR3 is TGTGCCAGCAGCTTTTCGGCAGCCAACTATGGCTACACCTTC. As protein: CASSFSAANYGYTF.